The present entry profiles one T cell receptor beta chain with its context. The antigen is undetermined. The source of the sample is a study of radiotherapy plus CTLA-4 blockade in lung cancer. General study results and limits: Reports state that early shifts in blood T cell clones, with interferon-beta, best predicted response.

V was clipped by 4 bases and J by 5 bases; unmatched bases: 11. Germline V gives CDR1 SGDLS, CDR2 YYNGEE. The CDR3 covers 16 residues. The table came from immunoSEQ multiplex PCR; TCRdb's copy has only in-frame clones and leaves some out. This table has 24,000 or so clones, around 71% appearing once. The V and J genes are TRBV9 and TRBJ2-5; 10 nucleotides agree with TRBD2. The sequences come from peripheral blood, collected from a patient treated with radiotherapy plus ipilimumab. The clonotype originates from a human donor with non-small cell lung cancer whose response to radiotherapy plus ipilimumab could not be evaluated. In nucleotides, the CDR3 is TGTGCCAGCAGCCCAAGTTTGGCAGCGGGAGGGGAGACCCAGTACTTC. It encodes CASSPSLAAGGETQYF.